The 28 T cell receptor beta chains given below trace back to one sample, sequenced in a study of Ad26.COV2.S vaccination and SARS-CoV-2 variants. The treatment: approximately 18 received Ad26.COV2.S at low or high dose, single or two shots; about 5 received placebo; per-sample allocation not given. Repertoires come from day 63 after the first vaccine or placebo injection. Data came from immunoSEQ multiplex PCR; TCRdb stores just in-frame clones and leaves some out. The table has 380,000 or so clones, less than 90% seen once; the top ten hold around 10%. The specimen was peripheral blood, collected in a trial of Ad26.COV2.S vaccine versus placebo. These receptor sequences come from a person between 18 and 60 years old who received the Ad26.COV2.S COVID-19 vaccine or a placebo.

The rearrangement links TRBV7-2 to TRBJ1-1; a weak D match, TRBD1 (5 bases). V was shortened by 1 base and J by 5 bases, with 20 bases between the two germline ends. Germline loops: CDR1 SGHTA, CDR2 FQGNSA. This CDR3 has 17 amino acids. Here the CDR3 reads CASSLDSGMAYPTEAFF. In nucleotides, the CDR3 is TGTGCCAGCAGCTTAGATTCAGGGATGGCCTACCCAACTGAAGCTTTCTTT.

The chain links TRBV24-1 to TRBJ2-7, with TRBD1 identical over 8 bases. The germline V gene encodes CDR1 KGHDR and CDR2 SFDVKD. The ends lost 5 bases at V and 5 bases at J; junction bases unmatched: 10. The CDR3 has 15 amino acids. The CDR3 DNA is TGTGCCACCAGTGGACAGGGGAGAGGAGTCCACGAGCAGTACTTC. Its translation: CATSGQGRGVHEQYF.

This clone was counted many times. The V gene is TRBV2, the J gene TRBJ2-5; 9 bases are shared with TRBD2. The trim removed 4 bases at V and 0 bases at J, leaving 6 bases unmatched. Looked up from germline, CDR1 is SNHLY and CDR2 is FYNNEI. This CDR3 comprises 16 residues. This CDR3 is CASSGRSGGNQETQYF. The CDR3 DNA is TGTGCCAGCAGTGGGCGTAGCGGGGGCAACCAAGAGACCCAGTACTTC.

The chain employs TRBV24-1 and TRBJ2-3; TRBD1 agrees at 9 bases. CDR1 and CDR2 (germline): KGHDR, SFDVKD. After removal of 9 bases from V and 1 base from J, the junction contained 7 bases not matched to a gene. CDR3 size: 15 residues. The DNA of the CDR3 is TGTGCCACCTCCGCGAGGGACAGGGGCACAGATACGCAGTATTTT. Its translation is CATSARDRGTDTQYF.

This chain links TRBV9 with TRBJ2-4; TRBD2 matches at 8 bases. Looked up from germline, CDR1 is SGDLS and CDR2 is YYNGEE. The CDR3 covers 15 residues. Germline trimming cut 3 bases from V and 9 bases from J; bases unmatched to any gene: 11. The CDR3 DNA reads as TGTGCCAGCAGCGGTGCTGGGGGACTAGGAATCATTCAGTACTTC. This translates into CASSGAGGLGIIQYF.

The chain links TRBV2 to TRBJ2-1; a possible D gene is TRBD1 (5 bases). The CDR3 loop spans 15 amino acids. Trimming shortened V by 1 base and J by 1 base, and 8 bases separated the two germline ends. The V gene's germline CDR1 is SNHLY and CDR2 FYNNEI. The CDR3: CASSEGAGSYNEQFF. The CDR3 DNA is TGTGCCAGCAGTGAAGGCGCAGGGTCCTACAATGAGCAGTTCTTC.

The rearrangement uses TRBV5-6 and TRBJ1-5, with a tentative D call TRBD1 (5 bases). Germline assignment: CDR1 SGHDT and CDR2 YYEEEE. The ends were cut back, 4 bases at V and 1 base at J, with 9 bases in the middle. This CDR3 comprises 14 residues. CDR3 DNA: TGTGCCAGCAGCCAGGGACTGAGCAATCAGCCCCAGCATTTT. It translates to CASSQGLSNQPQHF.

The J gene is TRBJ2-7, the V gene TRBV19; 8 positions agree with TRBD1. V trimming: 6 bases; J trimming: 3 bases; junction bases outside the gene matches: 7. CDR1 is LNHDA and CDR2 is SQIVND in the germline V gene (reference sequence). This CDR3 has 14 amino acids. CDR3 nucleotide sequence: TGTGCCAGTAGCCTCCTCGGACAGGGCTACGAGCAGTACTTC. Its translation is CASSLLGQGYEQYF.

The V call is TRBV5-1, the J call TRBJ2-7, with unresolved D. Trimming removed 2 bases at V and 2 bases at J, with 8 bases between. The CDR3 is 13 amino acids. Germline V gives CDR1 SGHRS, CDR2 YFSETQ. The CDR3 here is CASSFGLTYEQYF. The CDR3 DNA sequence: TGCGCCAGCAGCTTCGGCTTAACCTACGAGCAGTACTTC. Together with reference TRBV5-1 and TRBJ2-7, the CDR3 gives the full variable domain: KAGVTQTPRYLIKTRGQQVTLSCSPISGHRSVSWYQQTPGQGLQFLFEYFSETQRNKGNFPGRFSGRQFSNSRSEMNVSTLELGDSALYLCASSFGLTYEQYFGPGTRLTVT.

The J gene is TRBJ2-7, the V gene TRBV19; TRBD2 aligns across 10 bases. Germline V gene sequence: CDR1 LNHDA, CDR2 SQIVND (reference sequence). This CDR3 has 14 amino acids. After removal of 5 bases from V and 4 bases from J, the junction contained 5 bases not matched to a gene. CDR3 sequence: CASSSSLAGYEQYF. The CDR3 DNA sequence: TGTGCCAGTAGTTCGTCACTAGCGGGATACGAGCAGTACTTC.

The V and J genes are TRBV10-3 and TRBJ1-2, with 11 bases identical to TRBD1. CDR1 and CDR2 from the germline V gene are ENHRY and SYGVKD. J lost 2 bases, V lost 4 bases, and 3 bases had no gene match. The CDR3 loop spans 15 amino acids. CDR3 in amino acids: CAISAGDRGNYGYTF. CDR3 DNA: TGTGCCATCAGTGCGGGGGACAGGGGGAACTATGGCTACACCTTC.

The table lists this clone with a count of one. The rearrangement uses TRBV27 and TRBJ2-1; 15 bases agree with TRBD2. V lost 5 bases and J lost 7; bases outside the gene matches: 3. CDR1 is MNHEY and CDR2 is SMNVEV in the germline V gene (reference sequence). There are 15 residues in the CDR3. Here the CDR3 reads CASSAGLAGGNEQFF. The DNA for the CDR3 is TGTGCCAGCAGTGCCGGACTAGCGGGGGGGAATGAGCAGTTCTTC.

This chain connects TRBV25-1 to TRBJ1-1; D is undetermined. The CDR3 runs 16 residues. CDR1 is MGHDK, CDR2 SYGVNS, per germline. V dropped 1 base and J dropped 3 bases, with 15 bases sitting between them. For the CDR3, the DNA is TGTGCCAGCAGTGAATGGGTGGAGAGGTCATACACTGAAGCTTTCTTT. This sequence encodes CASSEWVERSYTEAFF.

This clone was detected only a few times. The chain links TRBV5-1 to TRBJ1-5; maybe TRBD1 (5 bases). Looked up from germline, CDR1 is SGHRS and CDR2 is YFSETQ. The CDR3 is 16 residues long. Trimming took 0 bases from V and 4 from J, leaving 14 bases between them. CDR3 protein: CASSLEGPPENQPQHF. The CDR3 DNA reads TGCGCCAGCAGCTTGGAGGGACCACCGGAGAATCAGCCCCAGCATTTT. The full variable domain, its missing parts supplied by reference TRBV5-1 and TRBJ1-5, is KAGVTQTPRYLIKTRGQQVTLSCSPISGHRSVSWYQQTPGQGLQFLFEYFSETQRNKGNFPGRFSGRQFSNSRSEMNVSTLELGDSALYLCASSLEGPPENQPQHFGDGTRLSIL.

The chain combines TRBV6-2 or TRBV6-3 with TRBJ2-5; D might be TRBD1 (6 bases). V gave up 5 bases and J gave up 2 bases, with 21 bases separating them. The CDR3 contains 17 residues. Germline values: CDR1 MNHEY, CDR2 SVGEGT. The CDR3 nucleotides are TGTGCCAGCAGTCTCAGGGGACCCAGAGTAATGCAAGAGACCCAGTACTTC. It codes for CASSLRGPRVMQETQYF.

The chain is built from TRBV6-2 or TRBV6-3 and TRBJ1-2; D is undetermined. Trimming stripped 1 base from V and 4 bases from J, with 10 bases between. This CDR3 is 14 amino acids long. CDR1 is MNHEY and CDR2 is SVGEGT in the germline V gene. The CDR3 sequence: CASSYWVPSYGYTF. The CDR3 coding sequence is TGTGCCAGCAGTTACTGGGTCCCCTCCTATGGCTACACCTTC.

V usage is TRBV5-1 and J usage is TRBJ2-2; TRBD1 might be the D (6 bases). The germline V and J ends were trimmed by 2 bases and 0 bases, with 11 bases remaining between them. The length of the CDR3 is 16 residues. Germline V lookup: CDR1 SGHRS, CDR2 YFSETQ. CDR3 DNA: TGCGCCAGCAGCTTAAACAGGGCGGCGAACACCGGGGAGCTGTTTTTT. This encodes CASSLNRAANTGELFF.

J is TRBJ2-1 and V is TRBV9; 9 nucleotides match TRBD2. CDR3 length equals 15 residues. The germline V gene has CDR1 SGDLS and CDR2 YYNGEE. V lost 0 bases, J lost 5 bases, and 3 bases stayed unmatched. The CDR3: CASSVGLAGNNEQFF. CDR3 DNA sequence: TGTGCCAGCAGCGTAGGGCTAGCGGGAAACAATGAGCAGTTCTTC.

V and J are TRBV5-1 and TRBJ2-3; 7 nucleotides line up with TRBD2. This CDR3 region has 16 residues. Germline CDR1 SGHRS, CDR2 YFSETQ. The V gene end was trimmed by 0 bases and the J gene end by 2 bases; junction bases not matched to a gene: 6. The CDR3 DNA sequence: TGCGCCAGCAGCTTGGCCGTAAGCGGGAACACAGATACGCAGTATTTT. Its translation is CASSLAVSGNTDTQYF. The full variable domain, completed using reference TRBV5-1 and TRBJ2-3, is KAGVTQTPRYLIKTRGQQVTLSCSPISGHRSVSWYQQTPGQGLQFLFEYFSETQRNKGNFPGRFSGRQFSNSRSEMNVSTLELGDSALYLCASSLAVSGNTDTQYFGPGTRLTVL.

The rearrangement joins TRBV28 to TRBJ2-7; 14 bases align to TRBD2. The CDR3 length is 16 residues. In germline, CDR1 is MDHEN, CDR2 SYDVKM. J lost 5 bases, V lost 6 bases, and 9 bases had no gene match. CDR3 bases: TGTGCCAGCAGACGTCCGGGACTAGCGGGAGCCCACGAGCAGTACTTC. Translated: CASRRPGLAGAHEQYF.

CDR3 in amino acids: CASSTAGATDTDTQYF. The CDR3 DNA follows: TGTGCCAGTAGTACAGCGGGAGCAACGGACACAGATACGCAGTATTTT. The chain is built from TRBV19 and TRBJ2-3, with 8 bases aligning to TRBD2. Germline CDR1 and CDR2: LNHDA and SQIVND (reference sequence). The CDR3 covers 16 residues. After removal of 4 bases from V and 2 bases from J, the junction contained 8 bases not matched to a gene.

J is TRBJ2-5 and V is TRBV21-1; the table's TRBD1 call for D was not verified on the DNA. TRBV21-1 is shown as a pseudogene. CDR3 length equals 15 residues. The CDR3: CASSTDTQYQETQYF. The CDR3 bases are TGTGCCAGCAGCACGGACACTCAGTACCAAGAGACCCAGTACTTC.

CDR3: CASSWAGNSYEQYF. In DNA form, the CDR3 reads TGTGCCAGCTCCTGGGCGGGAAACTCCTACGAGCAGTACTTC. The V call is TRBV7-2, the J call TRBJ2-7; possibly TRBD2 for D (6 bases). This CDR3 comprises 14 residues. V was cut by 8 bases and J by 0 bases, with 14 bases left in between. Germline-derived CDR1 and CDR2 are SGHTA and FQGNSA.

V usage is TRBV6-5 and J usage is TRBJ1-2, with 7 bases fitting TRBD1. With V trimmed by 2 bases and J by 10 bases, 7 bases remained unmatched. The CDR3 runs to 13 residues. CDR1 and CDR2 (germline): MNHEY, SVGAGI. As DNA, the CDR3 is TGTGCCAGCAGTTACGACAGGGTCCCCCCCTACACCTTC. As protein: CASSYDRVPPYTF.

This clone was seen at least ten times. V gene TRBV3-1 (or the pseudogene TRBV3-2) combines with J gene TRBJ2-5; 7 nucleotides line up with TRBD2. This CDR3 is 16 amino acids long. J gave up 3 bases and V 0 bases, and 7 bases lay outside the gene matches. The germline CDR1 and CDR2 sequences are LGHDT and YNNKEL (reference sequence). As DNA, the CDR3 is TGTGCCAGCAGCCAAGAAGGGGACTACCAGGAAGAGACCCAGTACTTC. Protein product: CASSQEGDYQEETQYF.

The chain couples TRBV24-1 to TRBJ1-2; possible D gene TRBD1, 6 bases. The CDR3 sequence is 12 residues long. The germline V gene has CDR1 KGHDR and CDR2 SFDVKD. V was pared by 9 bases and J by 2 bases, with 9 bases between. This CDR3 is CATQDSNYGYTF. The CDR3 DNA reads as TGTGCCACCCAGGACAGCAACTATGGCTACACCTTC.

The chain couples TRBV28 to TRBJ2-5, with D possibly matching TRBD1 (5 bases). The germline gives CDR1 MDHEN, CDR2 SYDVKM. This CDR3 is built from 14 residues. V shed 7 bases and J shed 4 bases, with 16 bases lying between them. The CDR3 coding sequence is TGTGCCAGCACCCCAGGGAACGTAAGAGAGACCCAGTACTTC. Protein product: CASTPGNVRETQYF.

The chain is built from TRBV5-1 and TRBJ1-3; a possible D gene is TRBD1 (5 bases). Germline loops: CDR1 SGHRS, CDR2 YFSETQ. CDR3 size: 15 residues. Between the trimmed V and J ends, which lost 4 bases and 0 bases, there was a span of 11 bases. The CDR3 region is CASSTGASSGNTIYF. The CDR3 nucleotides read TGCGCCAGCAGCACCGGGGCGAGCTCTGGAAACACCATATATTTT.